The T cell receptor beta chain under discussion was sequenced for a study of T cell changes during pregnancy in multiple sclerosis. The CDR3 extends over 15 amino acids. With V trimmed by 6 bases and J by 0 bases, 6 bases remained unmatched. In germline, CDR1 is MGHDK, CDR2 SYGVNS. TCRdb's copy holds only in-frame clones and misses some; the assay was immunoSEQ multiplex PCR. The sample shows roughly 100,000 clones, 85% to 95% of them seen only once. The receptor was isolated from a female donor with multiple sclerosis, enrolled in a pregnancy study. The genes are TRBV25-1 and TRBJ2-7, with TRBD2 matching over 9 bases. The starting material was peripheral blood, obtained after pregnancy. The CDR3 coding sequence is TGTGCCAGCAGAGTTTTAGCGGGGGACTCCTACGAGCAGTACTTC. Translating gives CASRVLAGDSYEQYF.